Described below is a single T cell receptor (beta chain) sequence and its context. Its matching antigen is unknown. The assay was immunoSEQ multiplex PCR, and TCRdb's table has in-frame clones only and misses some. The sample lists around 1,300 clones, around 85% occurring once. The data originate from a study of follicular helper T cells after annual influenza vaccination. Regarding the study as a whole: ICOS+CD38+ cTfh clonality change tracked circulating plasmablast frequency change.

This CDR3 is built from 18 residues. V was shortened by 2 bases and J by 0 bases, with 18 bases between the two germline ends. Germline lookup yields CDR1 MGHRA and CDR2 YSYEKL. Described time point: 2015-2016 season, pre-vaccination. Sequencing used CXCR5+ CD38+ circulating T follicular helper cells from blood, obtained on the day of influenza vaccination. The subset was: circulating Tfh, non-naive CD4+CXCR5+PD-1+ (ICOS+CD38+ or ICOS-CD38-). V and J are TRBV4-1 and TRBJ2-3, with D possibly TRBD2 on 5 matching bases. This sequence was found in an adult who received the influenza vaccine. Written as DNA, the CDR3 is TGCGCCAGCAGCCAATCTGGAGGCAGGATAGTAAGCACAGATACGCAGTATTTT. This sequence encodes CASSQSGGRIVSTDTQYF.